This entry features one TCR beta chain sequence. The same CDR3 also results from other DNA sequences found in this sample. The CDR3 is made up of 14 amino acids. Germline trimming cut 6 bases from V and 3 bases from J; bases unmatched to any gene: 7. Germline V gene lookup returns CDR1 MNHEY and CDR2 SVGAGI. The sample originates from a study of blood T cell repertoires in COVID-19. Overall study: Samples representing acute and convalescent COVID-19 were sourced from the United States, Italy and Spain. The analysed material was cDNA or gDNA that came from T cells, B-cell-depleted T cells, or PBMCs.

Study processing details: Reference gene primer amplification in the assay estimated nucleated cell counts. Sequencing used immunoSEQ multiplex PCR; TCRdb keeps in-frame clones, though not all of them. V, J and clone size were drawn from that table, and D and trimming were deduced from the DNA. This sample has approximately 20,000 clones, with 70% to 85% found just once. This chain links TRBV6-5 with TRBJ1-2; 7 bases agree with TRBD1. The specimen was peripheral blood. This receptor was taken from a human donor in a cohort sampled during active COVID-19. CDR3 residues: CASSPTGQDYGYTF. The DNA for the CDR3 is TGTGCCAGCAGCCCGACAGGGCAGGACTATGGCTACACCTTC.